Given below is one T cell receptor beta chain in context. What it binds is unknown. Germline CDR1 and CDR2: MGHRA and YSYEKL. V gave up 4 bases and J gave up 3 bases, with 12 bases separating them. The CDR3 extends over 14 amino acids. Cultured CD4+ T cells had their DNA profiled by the Oncomine TCR Beta short-read assay. In TCRdb, the PCR reads were re-called with MiXCR into one record per CDR3 protein. The repertoire consists of 7,000 to 8,500 distinct CDR3 sequences, with 30% to 45% occurring once and the leading ten covering about 20%. This entry is derived from a study of vaccination and CD4 T cells after COVID-19. Treatment here: roughly 10-day PBMC culture with coronavirus spike peptide pools or control peptides (ViraFEST assay). An unexposed donor provided the CD4+ T cells, which were collected before the COVID-19 pandemic (2011-2018).

Sequenced input: CD4+ T cells from blood, cultured in vitro. The sequence was obtained from a human donor in good health. V gene TRBV4-1 combines with J gene TRBJ1-2; a weak D match, TRBD1 (6 bases). CDR3 region: CASSPGVLDYGYTF. Written as DNA, the CDR3 is TGCGCCAGCAGCCCAGGGGTCCTTGACTATGGCTACACCTTC.